This passage covers 27 T cell receptor beta chains from one sample sequenced in a study of breast tumors, draining lymph nodes, adjacent tissues. Breast cancer patients provided tissue from their axillary draining lymph nodes. Each CDR3 protein is one row after TCRdb ran MiXCR on the multiplex PCR reads. The repertoire holds 250,000 or so distinct CDR3 sequences, with 30% as singletons. Sequencing used axillary lymph node tissue. All receptors derive from a female donor with breast cancer. Some clones in this sample may be carry-over from other donors' samples.

A few counts support this clonotype. This CDR3 reads CASATGENQPQHF. The CDR3 DNA sequence: TGTGCCAGCGCGACAGGGGAAAATCAGCCCCAGCATTTT. The chain couples TRBV2 to TRBJ1-5; 8 bases are a match to TRBD1. This CDR3 has 13 amino acids. Germline V gene data show CDR1 as SNHLY and CDR2 as FYNNEI. V shed 8 bases, J shed 4 bases, and the junction held 4 bases outside the gene matches.

The chain has TRBV20-1 and TRBJ1-1, with D perhaps matching TRBD1 (6 bases). Trimming stripped 1 base from V and 4 bases from J, with 10 bases between. CDR3 length: 13 residues. Germline CDR1 is DFQATT and CDR2 is SNEGSKA (reference sequence). The CDR3: CSARAGAITEAFF. Here the CDR3 DNA reads TGCAGTGCTAGAGCAGGGGCGATCACTGAAGCTTTCTTT.

This clonotype was counted many times. This chain joins TRBV9 and TRBJ2-2, with D uncertain. V dropped 0 bases and J dropped 7 bases, with 10 bases sitting between them. This CDR3 comprises 14 residues. From germline, CDR1 is SGDLS and CDR2 YYNGEE. DNA of the CDR3: TGTGCCAGCAGCGTAGACGGGCCGGTCGGGGAGCTGTTTTTT. Translation gives CASSVDGPVGELFF.

This clonotype was seen repeatedly, ten times or more. The chain has TRBV19 and TRBJ2-7, with 8 bases lining up with TRBD2. The CDR3 extends over 16 amino acids. The germline V gene has CDR1 LNHDA and CDR2 SQIVND (reference sequence). The junction had 10 bases not matched to a gene; V was cut back by 5 bases and J by 1 base. In DNA, the CDR3 is TGTGCCAGTAGTCCCTCTAGCGGGCAGACATCCTACGAGCAGTACTTC. Translating it yields CASSPSSGQTSYEQYF.

This chain joins TRBV5-1 and TRBJ2-7, with TRBD2 as a possible D gene (5 bases). V was trimmed by 0 bases and J by 1 base, leaving 11 bases between them. The CDR3 length is 15 residues. The germline V gene encodes CDR1 SGHRS and CDR2 YFSETQ. The CDR3 loop is CASSLGTGNSYEQYF. The CDR3 nucleotides are TGCGCCAGCAGCTTGGGGACCGGGAATTCCTACGAGCAGTACTTC.

This clonotype showed up many times. This chain joins TRBV4-1 and TRBJ2-7; D possibly corresponds to TRBD1 (6 bases). Trimming shortened V by 1 base and J by 0 bases, and 10 bases separated the two germline ends. The CDR3 length is 15 residues. The germline V gene has CDR1 MGHRA and CDR2 YSYEKL. The CDR3 spells CASSQGDIPSYEQYF. CDR3 in DNA: TGCGCCAGCAGCCAAGGGGACATACCCTCCTACGAGCAGTACTTC.

This clonotype was counted at least ten times. The chain employs TRBV19 and TRBJ2-3; TRBD1 matches 7 bases. CDR3 length: 14 amino acids. Germline V gene sequence: CDR1 LNHDA, CDR2 SQIVND (reference sequence). J gave up 1 base and V 7 bases, and 5 bases lay outside the gene matches. CDR3 DNA: TGTGCCAGTAATACAGGGGTTGGCACAGATACGCAGTATTTT. Protein: CASNTGVGTDTQYF.

As regards this clonotype: A much larger clone differs from this one at a single base, so this may be a read error. The V gene is TRBV11-3, the J gene TRBJ2-1, with D possibly being TRBD1 (7 bases). In germline, CDR1 is SGHNT, CDR2 YENEEA. This CDR3 is 14 amino acids long. With 3 bases removed from V and 9 bases from J, the gap between germline ends came to 15 bases. DNA of the CDR3: TGTGCCAGCAGCTTCACTCCCCAGGGGGGTGAGCAGTTCTTC. It codes for CASSFTPQGGEQFF.

The count of this clonotype is one. This may be a read error, as it is one base from a much larger clone. The chain employs TRBV2 and TRBJ1-4, with D hard to call. CDR3 size: 14 residues. V was shortened by 4 bases and J by 3 bases, with 9 bases between the two germline ends. From germline, CDR1 is SNHLY and CDR2 FYNNEI. The chain's CDR3 is CASSGGTSNEKLFF. CDR3 DNA sequence: TGTGCCAGCAGTGGCGGTACCTCTAATGAAAAACTGTTTTTT.

The chain recombines TRBV5-4 with TRBJ2-6; the match to TRBD2 covers 8 bases. The CDR3 has 15 residues. The germline V gene encodes CDR1 SGHNT and CDR2 YYREEE (reference sequence). The trim removed 4 bases at V and 3 bases at J, leaving 3 bases unmatched. CDR3 sequence: CASSPLAGGANVLTF. CDR3 bases: TGTGCCAGCAGCCCGCTAGCGGGTGGGGCCAACGTCCTGACTTTC. Combining the CDR3 with reference TRBV5-4 and TRBJ2-6 gives the whole variable domain ETGVTQSPTHLIKTRGQQVTLRCSSQSGHNTVSWYQQALGQGPQFIFQYYREEENGRGNFPPRFSGLQFPNYSSELNVNALELDDSALYLCASSPLAGGANVLTFGAGSRLTVL.

This clonotype was detected many times. Written as DNA, the CDR3 is TGCAGTGCTAGAGAGCGGGGGAGCTCCTACAATGAGCAGTTCTTC. This sequence encodes CSARERGSSYNEQFF. The rearrangement uses TRBV20-1 and TRBJ2-1, with 7 bases lining up with TRBD2. CDR3 length equals 15 residues. Germline V gene data show CDR1 as DFQATT and CDR2 as SNEGSKA (reference sequence). Trimming took 0 bases from V and 0 from J; bases not matched to a gene: 2.

This chain uses TRBV6-1 with TRBJ2-7; 7 nucleotides align to TRBD2. Looked up from germline, CDR1 is MNHNS and CDR2 is SASEGT. V was pared by 6 bases and J by 4 bases, with 6 bases of the junction left unmatched. This CDR3 spans 13 amino acids. The CDR3 loop reads CASRLGLSYEQYF. CDR3 in DNA: TGTGCCAGCAGGCTGGGACTATCTTACGAGCAGTACTTC.

This clonotype was recorded at least ten times. The chain joins TRBV29-1 to TRBJ2-2, with D unresolved. The CDR3 is 12 residues long. CDR1 is SQVTM, CDR2 ANQGSEA, per germline. Deletions cut 7 bases from V and 1 base from J, with 7 bases between. The CDR3 DNA is TGCAGCGGCGGAGAGAACACCGGGGAGCTGTTTTTT. This encodes CSGGENTGELFF.

In regard to this clonotype: With a much larger clone just one base away, this may be a read error. The rearrangement uses TRBV5-6 and TRBJ2-5; maybe TRBD1 (6 bases). From germline, CDR1 is SGHDT and CDR2 YYEEEE. V was cut by 3 bases and J by 6 bases, with 18 bases left in between. CDR3 length: 15 residues. CDR3 nucleotides: TGTGCCAGCAGCTCTTCGACAGGCATTCAACAGACCCAGTACTTC. The encoded protein is CASSSSTGIQQTQYF.

The rearrangement joins TRBV3-1 to TRBJ2-7, with 9 bases lining up with TRBD2. J lost 7 bases, V lost 1 base, and 5 bases had no gene match. The CDR3 is made up of 14 amino acids. Germline-derived CDR1 and CDR2 are LGHDT and YNNKEL (reference sequence). CDR3 residues: CASSQGTSAREQYF. CDR3 bases: TGTGCCAGCAGCCAAGGGACTAGCGCTCGAGAGCAGTACTTC.

This clonotype was counted many times. Written as DNA, the CDR3 is TGTGCCAGCAGCTTAATAGGGAGTTACTACAATGAGCAGTTCTTC. Its translation: CASSLIGSYYNEQFF. The gene calls are TRBV7-3 and TRBJ2-1; a possible D gene is TRBD2 (5 bases). Germline CDR1 and CDR2: SGHTA and FQGTGA. V shed 1 base and J shed 3 bases, with 10 bases lying between them. This CDR3 has 15 residues.

This clonotype was observed many times. The chain uses TRBV5-4 and TRBJ1-6; 7 nucleotides line up with TRBD1. CDR1 and CDR2 from the germline V gene are SGHNT and YYREEE (reference sequence). The CDR3 covers 15 residues. Trimming removed 4 bases from V and 5 bases from J; junction bases left unmatched: 6. CDR3 protein: CASSRIGQDNSPLHF. The CDR3 DNA follows: TGTGCCAGCAGCCGAATCGGACAGGATAATTCACCCCTCCACTTT.

This clonotype was observed at least ten times. The chain carries TRBV5-8 and TRBJ2-3; D may be TRBD1 (6 bases). Trimming removed 4 bases from V and 9 bases from J, with 15 bases in between. The CDR3 sequence is 13 residues long. In germline, CDR1 is SGHTS, CDR2 YDEGEE. The DNA for the CDR3 is TGTGCCAGCAGCATGTACAGGGTCGACACGCAGTATTTT. Translation gives CASSMYRVDTQYF.

This clonotype was observed many times. V is TRBV20-1 and J is TRBJ2-3; D perhaps matches TRBD2 (5 bases). Germline values: CDR1 DFQATT, CDR2 SNEGSKA (reference sequence). Trimming shortened V by 5 bases and J by 1 base, and 13 bases separated the two germline ends. The CDR3 runs 14 residues. CDR3 amino acids: CSAPRLGGTDTQYF. DNA for the CDR3: TGCAGTGCTCCCCGCCTCGGGGGCACAGATACGCAGTATTTT.

With respect to this clonotype: Being one base from a much bigger clone, this may be a read error. This chain connects TRBV7-9 to TRBJ2-4, with 8 positions matching TRBD1. The CDR3 extends over 16 amino acids. Germline loops: CDR1 SEHNR, CDR2 FQNEAQ (reference sequence). The CDR3 DNA sequence: TGTGCCAGCGGCTTACTAGACAGGGGCGTGAAAAACATTCAGTACTTC. It specifies CASGLLDRGVKNIQYF.

This clonotype has a count of ten or more. The chain has TRBV20-1 and TRBJ2-7, with 10 bases that match TRBD1. CDR3 length: 16 amino acids. The V gene end was trimmed by 4 bases and the J gene end by 9 bases; junction bases not matched to a gene: 18. The germline gives CDR1 DFQATT, CDR2 SNEGSKA (reference sequence). The CDR3 DNA sequence: TGCAGTGCTAATAGGCGGGGCTCGACAGGGGGCGAAGGGCAGTACTTC. Protein: CSANRRGSTGGEGQYF.

The genes are TRBV18 and TRBJ2-1, with 9 nucleotides matching TRBD2. The CDR3 totals 14 residues. Trimming cost V 5 bases and J 8 bases; bases outside gene matches: 7. CDR1 and CDR2 (germline): KGHSH, LQKENI. The CDR3 bases are TGTGCCAGCTCAGGTAGCGGGAGTGGCTATGAGCAGTTCTTC. Encoded protein: CASSGSGSGYEQFF.

Many counts were recorded for this clonotype. This chain uses TRBV7-2 with TRBJ2-7, with D possibly being TRBD1 (6 bases). Looked up from germline, CDR1 is SGHTA and CDR2 is FQGNSA. This CDR3 spans 14 amino acids. The V gene lost 5 bases and the J gene lost 2 bases, with 13 bases spanning the gap. Here the CDR3 DNA reads TGTGCCAGCAGCCACCTGGACAGAGCCTACGAGCAGTACTTC. Translated: CASSHLDRAYEQYF.

In this sample, this clonotype turned up many times. J is TRBJ2-1 and V is TRBV12-3 or TRBV12-4; 8 bases are shared with TRBD2. The CDR3 spans 14 residues. V lost 9 bases, J lost 0 bases, and 4 bases stayed unmatched. DNA of the CDR3: TGTGCCAGTTATAGCGGGAACTCCTACAATGAGCAGTTCTTC. Its translation is CASYSGNSYNEQFF.

This clonotype was detected only a few times. This chain connects TRBV12-5 to TRBJ2-3; 9 positions agree with TRBD2. Looked up from germline, CDR1 is LGHNT and CDR2 is FRNRAP. CDR3 length: 20 residues. The trim removed 3 bases at V and 4 bases at J, leaving 20 bases unmatched. The CDR3 sequence: CASGFVWELEREEGPDTQYF. CDR3 DNA: TGTGCTAGTGGTTTCGTATGGGAATTGGAGCGGGAGGAGGGACCAGATACGCAGTATTTT.

This clonotype was detected only a few times. This may be a read error, as it is one base from a much larger clone. The gene calls are TRBV20-1 and TRBJ2-1; D might be TRBD2 (5 bases). CDR1 DFQATT and CDR2 SNEGSKA come from the germline V gene (reference sequence). The CDR3 is 14 residues long. The CDR3 here is CSANRLADYTEQFF. CDR3 DNA sequence: TGCAGTGCTAATCGGCTCGCAGACTACACTGAGCAGTTCTTC.

V usage is TRBV6-6 and J usage is TRBJ1-3; D remains ambiguous. The CDR3 loop spans 13 amino acids. V shed 10 bases and J shed 0 bases, with 10 bases lying between them. The germline gives CDR1 MNHNY, CDR2 SVGAGI (reference sequence). The CDR3, as DNA: TGTGCCACCGAACCGAACTCTGGAAACACCATATATTTT. As protein: CATEPNSGNTIYF.